The clone carrying this T cell receptor beta chain was observed a single time. This record comes from a study of blood T cell repertoires in COVID-19. Study-level background: Specimens from acute and convalescent COVID-19 originated in the United States, Italy and Spain. T cells, B-cell-depleted T cells, or PBMCs provided the cDNA or gDNA that served as material.

The CDR3 is 16 residues long. The V gene's germline CDR1 is SGHVS and CDR2 FQNEAQ. With V trimmed by 1 base and J by 3 bases, 4 bases remained unmatched. Original analysis: Reference gene primer amplification in the assay estimated nucleated cell counts. Libraries were prepared by immunoSEQ multiplex PCR; TCRdb keeps only in-frame clonotypes and omits some of them. The V and J calls and clone size were taken over from that table, and D and trimming were inferred from the DNA. Of over 60,000 clones in the sample, roughly 88% were seen once. The receptor comes from a man in his 70s with active or convalescent COVID-19. The rearrangement joins TRBV7-8 to TRBJ2-7; 12 nucleotides agree with TRBD2. Input material: peripheral blood. The CDR3 nucleotides are TGTGCCAGCAGCTTAGGACTAGCGGGAGTAGTCTACGAGCAGTACTTC. Translation: CASSLGLAGVVYEQYF.